Shown below are 26 T cell receptor beta chains from a single sample sequenced in a study of blood T cells in healthy people across ages. Combining a sample-barcoded 5' primer with a J-beta primer mix, a second PCR ran for about 6 to 11 cycles. TCRdb independently ran MiXCR on the 5' RACE reads; one entry per CDR3 protein. The data contain some 1.6 million distinct CDR3 sequences, around 35% of them seen just once; the ten biggest clones take up approximately 10%. Specimen: blood. The source of these receptors is a woman between 25 and 40 years old in good health.

Only a few counts were recorded for this clonotype. V usage is TRBV18 and J usage is TRBJ2-1; D may be TRBD1 (6 bases). CDR3 size: 15 residues. Deletions cut 3 bases from V and 6 bases from J, with 15 bases between. CDR1 is KGHSH and CDR2 is LQKENI in the germline V gene. CDR3 sequence reads: CASSPVLVGANEQFF. Here the CDR3 DNA reads TGTGCCAGCTCACCCGTCCTCGTGGGGGCCAATGAGCAGTTCTTC.

This clonotype occurred a few times. The rearrangement uses TRBV20-1 and TRBJ1-2, with 8 bases identical to TRBD1. V lost 0 bases and J lost 7; bases outside the gene matches: 10. The germline V gene encodes CDR1 DFQATT and CDR2 SNEGSKA (reference sequence). The CDR3 length is 15 residues. In DNA, the CDR3 is TGCAGTGCTAGAGATCAGGGGGCGCGCCATCTTGGCTACACCTTC. Amino acids: CSARDQGARHLGYTF.

This clonotype was picked up many times. This sequence joins TRBV29-1 and TRBJ2-1; no clear D. Germline CDR1 SQVTM, CDR2 ANQGSEA. The CDR3 contains 15 residues. The V gene lost 0 bases and the J gene lost 0 bases, with 9 bases spanning the gap. Here the CDR3 DNA reads TGCAGCGTTGAAGATCCTGGCGGCTCCTACAATGAGCAGTTCTTC. It yields the protein CSVEDPGGSYNEQFF.

CDR3 DNA sequence: TGTGCCACCAGCAGAGATCAGTATTGGGACAGGGGAACAGATACGCAGTATTTT. It specifies CATSRDQYWDRGTDTQYF. The chain employs TRBV15 and TRBJ2-3; 10 bases map to TRBD1. The CDR3 runs 18 residues. Losses at the gene ends were 0 bases for V and 3 bases for J; bases not matched to a gene: 9. Germline values: CDR1 LNHNV, CDR2 YYDKDF (reference sequence).

In this sample, this clonotype turned up a few times. V gene TRBV7-3 combines with J gene TRBJ2-5; D might be TRBD2 (6 bases). CDR1 and CDR2 (germline): SGHTA, FQGTGA. This CDR3 comprises 15 residues. Trimming cost V 5 bases and J 4 bases, with 17 bases left between them. The CDR3 sequence: CASSPRAGAPETQYF. DNA for the CDR3: TGTGCCAGCAGCCCTAGAGCGGGCGCCCCAGAGACCCAGTACTTC.

Remarks on this clonotype: This sequence may be a read error, since a much larger clone differs from it by one base. The chain recombines TRBV5-1 with TRBJ2-7; 9 bases align to TRBD2. CDR3 length equals 16 residues. Germline V gene lookup returns CDR1 SGHRS and CDR2 YFSETQ. As DNA, the CDR3 is TGCGCCAGCGGCTTGGATCTAGCGGGGAGCTCCTACGAGCAGTACTTC. This codes for CASGLDLAGSSYEQYF.

J is TRBJ2-7 and V is TRBV7-9; no clear D gene. The ends were cut back, 3 bases at V and 4 bases at J, with 10 bases in the middle. The germline V gene encodes CDR1 SEHNR and CDR2 FQNEAQ (reference sequence). This CDR3 spans 13 amino acids. The CDR3 DNA reads TGTGCCAGCAGCTTCGACTCGCAGTACGAGCAGTACTTC. It codes for CASSFDSQYEQYF.

J is TRBJ2-5 and V is TRBV12-5, with D perhaps being TRBD1 or TRBD2 (5 bases each). Germline V lookup: CDR1 LGHNT, CDR2 FRNRAP. The CDR3 runs 12 residues. V lost 5 bases, J lost 4 bases, and 8 bases lay in between. The CDR3 region has the DNA TGTGCTAGTGGTGTGGGGGTAGAGACCCAGTACTTC. Its protein is CASGVGVETQYF.

The V call is TRBV20-1, the J call TRBJ2-4; perhaps TRBD2 as D (6 bases). TRBJ2-7 matches the DNA end more closely, so the J call is doubtful. Germline CDR1 is DFQATT and CDR2 is SNEGSKA (reference sequence). The CDR3 runs 12 residues. CDR3 amino acids: CSAGGLLYEQYF. CDR3 DNA sequence: TGCAGTGCTGGGGGACTCTTGTACGAGCAGTACTTC.

V usage is TRBV5-1 and J usage is TRBJ2-7, with TRBD2 identical over 9 bases. CDR3 length: 15 residues. Germline values: CDR1 SGHRS, CDR2 YFSETQ. Trimming removed 4 bases from V and 2 bases from J; junction bases left unmatched: 7. In nucleotides, the CDR3 is TGCGCCAGCAGCGCGACTAGCGGATATACCTACGAGCAGTACTTC. The encoded protein is CASSATSGYTYEQYF.

The chain links TRBV5-1 to TRBJ1-1, with D perhaps TRBD1 (5 bases). Trimming removed 0 bases from V and 6 bases from J, with 15 bases in between. Germline CDR1 SGHRS, CDR2 YFSETQ. This CDR3 region has 15 residues. In DNA, the CDR3 is TGCGCCAGCAGCTTGGACGGGGAGAGAGGGGCTGAAGCTTTCTTT. The encoded protein is CASSLDGERGAEAFF.

This rearrangement joins TRBV12-3 or TRBV12-4 to TRBJ2-7, with 7 bases identical to TRBD2. The J segment lost 12 bases and the V segment lost 3 bases, leaving 8 bases of the junction unmatched. The CDR3 contains 12 residues. CDR3 sequence: CASSLGGAGSYF. CDR3 in DNA: TGTGCCAGCAGTTTGGGAGGAGCGGGGTCGTACTTC.

This chain connects TRBV3-1 to TRBJ2-1, with D tentatively TRBD2 (6 bases). Germline V gene data show CDR1 as LGHDT and CDR2 as YNNKEL (reference sequence). V lost 1 base to trimming and J lost 9 bases, with 10 bases between them. The CDR3 is made up of 13 amino acids. Here the CDR3 reads CASSQGQGLEQFF. CDR3 coding DNA: TGTGCCAGCAGCCAAGGCCAGGGACTTGAGCAGTTCTTC.

In its sample, this clonotype was seen many times. The chain links TRBV29-1 to TRBJ2-7; D gene ambiguous. Trimming removed 5 bases at V and 0 bases at J, with 11 bases between. This CDR3 has 13 amino acids. Per the germline V gene, CDR1 is SQVTM and CDR2 is ANQGSEA. CDR3 DNA: TGCAGCGTTCTCGAGTACAACTCCTACGAGCAGTACTTC. As protein: CSVLEYNSYEQYF.

About this clonotype: A single base separates this from a much larger clone, so it may be a read error. The rearrangement uses TRBV7-9 and TRBJ1-2, with a tentative D call TRBD1 (5 bases). The germline CDR1 and CDR2 sequences are SEHNR and FQNEAQ (reference sequence). The length of the CDR3 is 14 residues. V was clipped by 2 bases and J by 0 bases, with 7 bases between them. The CDR3 DNA reads as TGTGCCAGCAGCTTACCGGGGGCTAACTATGGCTACACCTTC. Translating gives CASSLPGANYGYTF. The complete variable domain, with remaining parts taken from reference TRBV7-9 and TRBJ1-2, reads DTGVSQNPRHKITKRGQNVTFRCDPISEHNRLYWYRQTLGQGPEFLTYFQNEAQLEKSRLLSDRFSAERPKGSFSTLEIQRTEQGDSAMYLCASSLPGANYGYTFGSGTRLTVV.

In this sample, this clonotype turned up a few times. This chain links TRBV6-4 with TRBJ2-3; 9 nucleotides align to TRBD1. The V gene end was trimmed by 5 bases and the J gene end by 5 bases; junction bases not matched to a gene: 8. This CDR3 comprises 15 residues. The germline CDR1 and CDR2 sequences are MRHNA and SNTAGT. In DNA, the CDR3 is TGTGCCAGCAGTCCCGGGACAGGGACGCGAGATACGCAGTATTTT. This translates into CASSPGTGTRDTQYF.

The rearrangement uses TRBV20-1 and TRBJ2-3; 12 bases align to TRBD2. Germline CDR1 and CDR2: DFQATT and SNEGSKA (reference sequence). J lost 0 bases, V lost 5 bases, and 9 bases had no gene match. The CDR3 extends over 17 amino acids. CDR3 region: CSAERTSGEPSTDTQYF. CDR3 DNA sequence: TGCAGTGCTGAAAGGACTAGCGGGGAGCCTAGCACAGATACGCAGTATTTT.

As for this clonotype: With a much larger clone just one base away, this may be a read error. The V call is TRBV6-4, the J call TRBJ1-6; D remains unclear. This CDR3 is built from 14 residues. Germline V gives CDR1 MRHNA, CDR2 SNTAGT. As DNA, the CDR3 is TGTGCCAGCAGGGACTCGACTTTCAGTTCACCCCTCCACTTT. Amino acids: CASRDSTFSSPLHF.

On this clonotype itself: The CDR3 carries no conserved terminal phenylalanine or tryptophan, so it likely arises from a read error. This chain joins TRBV2 and TRBJ1-1; D remains ambiguous. The V gene's germline CDR1 is SNHLY and CDR2 FYNNEI. Trimming stripped 4 bases from V and 1 base from J, with 7 bases between. The CDR3 consists of 13 residues. The CDR3 sequence is CASSGGKNTEAFC. The CDR3, as DNA: TGTGCCAGCAGTGGAGGCAAGAACACTGAAGCTTTCTGT.

This clonotype has more than one count but fewer than ten. The V and J genes are TRBV27 and TRBJ1-1; D uncertain. CDR1 and CDR2 from the germline V gene are MNHEY and SMNVEV (reference sequence). Trimming removed 5 bases at V and 13 bases at J, with 26 bases between. The CDR3 contains 15 residues. CDR3 sequence: CASSTTQSFRPGVFF. The CDR3 DNA is TGTGCCAGCAGTACTACCCAGTCCTTCAGACCCGGAGTTTTCTTT.

On this clonotype itself: At one boundary the junction diverges from the germline segment, which might be a read error. The chain recombines TRBV12-3 or TRBV12-4 with TRBJ1-5; D unresolved. This CDR3 has 14 residues. Here the CDR3 reads CASSLRNSDQPQHF. DNA for the CDR3: TGTGCCAGCAGTTTACGGAATAGCGATCAGCCCCAGCATTTT.

With respect to this clonotype: At one of its ends the junction is not consistent with the germline gene, which may arise from a read error. The rearrangement joins TRBV4-1 to TRBJ2-5; 7 bases line up with TRBD1. Germline V lookup: CDR1 MGHRA, CDR2 YSYEKL. The CDR3 has 15 residues. The CDR3 bases are TGCACCAGCAGCCAGGATTACAGGGGTTGGGAGACCCAGTACTTC. It is translated as CTSSQDYRGWETQYF.

The J gene is TRBJ2-7, the V gene TRBV5-6, with 11 bases aligning to TRBD2. The V gene end was trimmed by 1 base and the J gene end by 2 bases; junction bases not matched to a gene: 8. The CDR3 is 17 residues long. Germline values: CDR1 SGHDT, CDR2 YYEEEE. The CDR3 here is CASSLRLTSGTAYEQYF. The CDR3 DNA sequence: TGTGCCAGCAGCTTGAGGCTGACTAGCGGGACGGCCTACGAGCAGTACTTC.

V is TRBV21-1 and J is TRBJ2-7. TRBV21-1 is assigned pseudogene status. This CDR3 comprises 16 residues. DNA for the CDR3: TGTGCCAGCAGCAAACTGCAGGCGGTACCGTTCCCTGAGCAGTACTTC. Amino acid sequence: CASSKLQAVPFPEQYF.

This clonotype was detected ten times or more. The rearrangement links TRBV6-2 or TRBV6-3 to TRBJ2-5, with D unclear. Trimming removed 5 bases from V and 11 bases from J, with 9 bases in between. CDR1 MNHEY and CDR2 SVGEGT come from the germline V gene. This CDR3 has 10 residues. CDR3 sequence reads: CASSHLEQYF. CDR3 DNA: TGTGCCAGCAGTCATTTGGAGCAGTACTTC.

Concerning this clonotype itself: A read error may produce the germline difference seen at one junction end. The gene calls are TRBV4-1 and TRBJ1-4, with TRBD1 as a possible D gene (6 bases). This CDR3 is 17 amino acids long. Per germline, CDR1 MGHRA and CDR2 YSYEKL. CDR3 bases: TGCGCCTGCAGCCAAGTCAGGGGCCGCCCGCCAGATGAAAAACTATTTTTT. Its translation is CACSQVRGRPPDEKLFF.